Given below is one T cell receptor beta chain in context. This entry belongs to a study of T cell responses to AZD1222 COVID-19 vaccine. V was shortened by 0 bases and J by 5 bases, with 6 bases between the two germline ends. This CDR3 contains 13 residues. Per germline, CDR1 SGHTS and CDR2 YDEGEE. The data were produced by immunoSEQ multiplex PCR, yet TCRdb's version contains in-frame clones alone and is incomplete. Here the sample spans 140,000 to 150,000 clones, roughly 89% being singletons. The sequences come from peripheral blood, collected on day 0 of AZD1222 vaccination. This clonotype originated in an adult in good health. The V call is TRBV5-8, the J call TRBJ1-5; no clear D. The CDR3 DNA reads TGTGCCAGCAGCTTGGAAAGAGATCAGCCCCAGCATTTT. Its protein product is CASSLERDQPQHF.